These 8 T cell receptor beta chains were sequenced from one sample in a study of blood T cell repertoires in COVID-19. The protocol was immunoSEQ multiplex PCR, while the TCRdb copy is restricted to in-frame clones and leaves out a portion. Of roughly 70,000 clones listed, 91% were seen once; the top ten hold about an eighth. The sample consisted of peripheral blood. All receptors come from a human donor with active COVID-19. The donor label of this sample is uncertain.

The chain links TRBV7-9 to TRBJ1-2; no clear D gene. The germline gives CDR1 SEHNR, CDR2 FQNEAQ (reference sequence). V was trimmed by 3 bases and J by 4 bases, leaving 9 bases between them. This CDR3 has 13 amino acids. In DNA form, the CDR3 reads TGTGCCAGCAGCTTGATGGCAGTCTATGGCTACACCTTC. Protein product: CASSLMAVYGYTF. The variable domain in full, completed from reference TRBV7-9 and TRBJ1-2, reads DTGVSQNPRHKITKRGQNVTFRCDPISEHNRLYWYRQTLGQGPEFLTYFQNEAQLEKSRLLSDRFSAERPKGSFSTLEIQRTEQGDSAMYLCASSLMAVYGYTFGSGTRLTVV.

V gene TRBV15 combines with J gene TRBJ2-3, with TRBD2 identical over 11 bases. The CDR3 is made up of 17 amino acids. V was pared by 0 bases and J by 5 bases, with 7 bases of the junction left unmatched. Germline V gene lookup returns CDR1 LNHNV and CDR2 YYDKDF (reference sequence). CDR3 region: CATSRDQLAGERDTQYF. CDR3 nucleotide sequence: TGTGCCACCAGCAGAGATCAACTAGCGGGAGAGAGAGATACGCAGTATTTT. Using reference TRBV15 and TRBJ2-3 for the parts outside the CDR3, the full variable domain is DAMVIQNPRYQVTQFGKPVTLSCSQTLNHNVMYWYQQKSSQAPKLLFHYYDKDFNNEADTPDNFQSRRPNTSFCFLDIRSPGLGDTAMYLCATSRDQLAGERDTQYFGPGTRLTVL.

DNA for the CDR3: TGTGCCAGCAGCTTATGGGCGGGAGGGCCGCTTGAGGAGCAGTTCTTC. It translates to CASSLWAGGPLEEQFF. The chain is built from TRBV13 and TRBJ2-1; 9 bases are a match to TRBD2. The germline gives CDR1 PRHDT, CDR2 FYEKMQ (reference sequence). This CDR3 comprises 16 residues. V dropped 2 bases and J dropped 10; count of bases not matched to a gene: 12.

Only one count was recorded for this clone. This chain links TRBV7-6 with TRBJ2-2; a possible D gene is TRBD1 (6 bases). This CDR3 contains 17 residues. Deletions cut 1 base from V and 2 bases from J, with 14 bases between. Germline V gene sequence: CDR1 SGHVS, CDR2 FNYEAQ. The CDR3 loop reads CASSLEGAGANTGELFF. In nucleotides, the CDR3 is TGTGCCAGCAGCTTAGAAGGGGCAGGGGCTAACACCGGGGAGCTGTTTTTT.

The chain uses TRBV28 and TRBJ2-3, with 11 bases lining up with TRBD2. The V and J ends lost 2 bases and 3 bases, in that order; junction bases with no gene match: 7. The CDR3 extends over 17 amino acids. Germline lookup yields CDR1 MDHEN and CDR2 SYDVKM. CDR3 in amino acids: CASSLVIAGGRTDTQYF. CDR3 coding DNA: TGTGCCAGCAGTTTAGTAATAGCGGGAGGGCGGACAGATACGCAGTATTTT.

The gene calls are TRBV6-5 and TRBJ1-2, with D tentatively TRBD1 (6 bases). This CDR3 has 13 residues. Germline-derived CDR1 and CDR2 are MNHEY and SVGAGI. Trimming removed 6 bases at V and 5 bases at J, with 13 bases between. CDR3 protein: CASSPQGKYGYTF. The DNA for the CDR3 is TGTGCCAGCAGCCCCCAGGGGAAGTATGGCTACACCTTC.

This rearrangement joins TRBV18 to TRBJ2-1, with a possible D match to TRBD1 (5 bases). The CDR3 spans 12 residues. Per the germline V gene, CDR1 is KGHSH and CDR2 is LQKENI. V lost 4 bases to trimming and J lost 12 bases, with 13 bases between them. DNA of the CDR3: TGTGCCAGCTCACTACAGGAAAGGGGGCAGTTCTTC. Amino acid sequence: CASSLQERGQFF.

The chain recombines TRBV2 with TRBJ1-5, with D uncertain. Germline values: CDR1 SNHLY, CDR2 FYNNEI. CDR3 length: 16 residues. Trimming shortened V by 6 bases and J by 3 bases, and 18 bases separated the two germline ends. The CDR3 loop reads CASRVGDGRDNQPQHF. In nucleotides, the CDR3 is TGTGCCAGCAGGGTCGGGGATGGGAGAGACAATCAGCCCCAGCATTTT.